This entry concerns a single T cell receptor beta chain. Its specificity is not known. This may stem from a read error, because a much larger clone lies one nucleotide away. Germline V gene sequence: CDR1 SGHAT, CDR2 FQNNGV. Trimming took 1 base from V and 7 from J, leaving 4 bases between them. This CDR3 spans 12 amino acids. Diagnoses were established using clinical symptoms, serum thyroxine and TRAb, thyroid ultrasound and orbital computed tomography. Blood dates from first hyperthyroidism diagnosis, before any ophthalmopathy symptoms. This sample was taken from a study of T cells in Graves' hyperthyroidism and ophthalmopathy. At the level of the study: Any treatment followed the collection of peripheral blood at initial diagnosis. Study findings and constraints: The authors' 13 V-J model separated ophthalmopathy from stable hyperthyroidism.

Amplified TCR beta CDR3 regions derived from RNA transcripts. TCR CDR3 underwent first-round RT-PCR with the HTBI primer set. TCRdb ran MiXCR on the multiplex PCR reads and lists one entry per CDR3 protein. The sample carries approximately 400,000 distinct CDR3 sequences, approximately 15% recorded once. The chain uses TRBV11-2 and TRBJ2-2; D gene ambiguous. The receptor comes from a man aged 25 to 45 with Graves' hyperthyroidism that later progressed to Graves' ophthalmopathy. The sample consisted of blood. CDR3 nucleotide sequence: TGTGCCAGCAGCTTAGGATACGGGGAGCTGTTTTTT. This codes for CASSLGYGELFF.